The present TCR beta chain was sequenced within a study of T cell repertoires in cytomegalovirus infection. Study-wide findings and caveats: It was HLA-C-restricted CMV-specific TCR beta clonotypes that dominated the response ex vivo.

TCRdb re-analysed the reads in MiXCR, keeping a single row per CDR3 protein. The table shows around 500,000 distinct CDR3 sequences, with approximately 46% occurring only once. The V and J ends lost 5 bases and 6 bases respectively, with 12 bases between them. CDR3 length: 13 amino acids. The germline gives CDR1 SGHTA, CDR2 FQGNSA. With regard to this clonotype: Its antigen is still unknown.

The chain joins TRBV7-2 to TRBJ2-3; no reliable D call. The source material was cultured PBMCs, sampled from culture after CMV antigen stimulation. The TCR sequence derives from a human donor in good health (CMV status not recorded). Some clones in this sample may be carry-over from other donors' samples. CDR3 coding DNA: TGTGCCAGCAGCCCCCGGGTGAGGGATACGCAGTATTTT. This sequence encodes CASSPRVRDTQYF. The complete variable domain, with remaining parts taken from reference TRBV7-2 and TRBJ2-3, reads GAGVSQSPSNKVTEKGKDVELRCDPISGHTALYWYRQSLGQGLEFLIYFQGNSAPDKSGLPSDRFSAERTGGSVSTLTIQRTQQEDSAVYLCASSPRVRDTQYFGPGTRLTVL.